Following are 17 T cell receptor beta chains from one sample sequenced in a study of monozygotic twins with inflammatory bowel disease. TCRdb re-called the 5' RACE reads and catalogs CDR3 proteins one per entry, DNA excluded. This sample contains 160,000 or so distinct CDR3 sequences. Sequenced: blood. The receptors come from a human donor with ulcerative colitis or Crohn's disease, or a healthy co-twin of an affected twin (not recorded which).

J is TRBJ2-3 and V is TRBV7-3; with no DNA, the TCRdb D assignment of TRBD1 cannot be verified. This CDR3 comprises 15 residues. CDR1 is SGHTA, CDR2 FQGTGA, per germline. The CDR3: CASSPLGGEADTQYF. The entire variable domain, with the rest obtained from reference TRBV7-3 and TRBJ2-3, is as follows: GAGVSQTPSNKVTEKGKYVELRCDPISGHTALYWYRQSLGQGPEFLIYFQGTGAADDSGLPNDRFFAVRPEGSVSTLKIQRTERGDSAVYLCASSPLGGEADTQYFGPGTRLTVL.

This sequence joins TRBV3-1 and TRBJ2-5. Germline V gene data show CDR1 as LGHDT and CDR2 as YNNKEL (reference sequence). This CDR3 has 14 amino acids. The CDR3: CASSQLPIQETQYF.

V gene TRBV6-5 combines with J gene TRBJ1-6; TCRdb's assignment of TRBD1 cannot be checked, as there is no DNA. Per germline, CDR1 MNHEY and CDR2 SVGAGI. This CDR3 has 12 amino acids. The CDR3 sequence is CASRTGGSPLHF.

This chain connects TRBV5-1 to TRBJ2-1. The CDR3 is 17 residues long. CDR1 is SGHRS, CDR2 YFSETQ, per germline. The CDR3 sequence: CASSLPLGFNSYNEQFF.

Here the CDR3 reads CASSVLEGADTQYF. The chain joins TRBV2 to TRBJ2-3; the D call of TRBD2 rests on TCRdb alone, since no DNA is present to check it. In germline, CDR1 is SNHLY, CDR2 FYNNEI. This CDR3 is 14 amino acids long.

The chain carries TRBV5-5 and TRBJ2-2. Germline CDR1 is SGHKS and CDR2 is YYEKEE (reference sequence). The CDR3 spans 15 residues. The CDR3 sequence: CASSLLTANTGELFF.

This CDR3 is CASSGLAGEREQYF. The chain uses TRBV12-3 or TRBV12-4 and TRBJ2-7; TCRdb's D gene call, TRBD2, goes unchecked for lack of DNA. CDR3 length: 14 residues.

The V call is TRBV6-2 or TRBV6-3, the J call TRBJ1-6. The CDR3 covers 13 residues. CDR1 and CDR2 (germline): MNHEY, SVGEGT. This CDR3 is CASSPHRSPPLHF.

This chain joins TRBV5-4 and TRBJ2-7. This CDR3 is 16 amino acids long. The germline V gene has CDR1 SGHNT and CDR2 YYREEE (reference sequence). The chain's CDR3 is CASSLFIGRSSYEQYF.

The chain links TRBV20-1 to TRBJ1-6. Per the germline V gene, CDR1 is DFQATT and CDR2 is SNEGSKA (reference sequence). The CDR3 is 13 amino acids. The CDR3 protein is CSARANTGSPLHF.

The chain carries TRBV5-1 and TRBJ2-4. CDR3 length equals 15 residues. The V gene's germline CDR1 is SGHRS and CDR2 YFSETQ. The CDR3 sequence is CASSLGGLAKNIQYF.

V gene TRBV7-7 combines with J gene TRBJ2-1. This CDR3 has 16 residues. Germline CDR1 SSHAT, CDR2 FNYEAQ (reference sequence). CDR3 amino acids: CASSLVIASNYNEQFF.

The CDR3 reads CASSLEGSHNEQFF. The rearrangement uses TRBV5-1 and TRBJ2-1; the D call of TRBD2 rests on TCRdb alone, since no DNA is present to check it. The CDR3 length is 14 residues. CDR1 is SGHRS and CDR2 is YFSETQ in the germline V gene. Based on the CDR3 plus reference TRBV5-1 and TRBJ2-1, the full variable domain is KAGVTQTPRYLIKTRGQQVTLSCSPISGHRSVSWYQQTPGQGLQFLFEYFSETQRNKGNFPGRFSGRQFSNSRSEMNVSTLELGDSALYLCASSLEGSHNEQFFGPGTRLTVL.

The chain has TRBV11-2 and TRBJ1-4; TCRdb names TRBD1, which stays unverified in the absence of DNA. CDR1 is SGHAT and CDR2 is FQNNGV in the germline V gene. The CDR3 runs to 14 residues. The CDR3 reads CASSFRQSAEKLFF.

The V call is TRBV7-2, the J call TRBJ2-2; the TCRdb D gene call, TRBD1, has no DNA to confirm it. The CDR3 loop spans 17 amino acids. Germline V lookup: CDR1 SGHTA, CDR2 FQGNSA. The chain's CDR3 is CASSRGWGAWDTGELFF.

The chain joins TRBV5-1 to TRBJ1-5; without DNA, the TCRdb call of TRBD1 cannot be checked. In germline, CDR1 is SGHRS, CDR2 YFSETQ. The CDR3 length is 14 residues. CDR3 sequence: CASSLSPGNQPQHF.

The rearrangement uses TRBV3-1 and TRBJ2-7; TCRdb selects TRBD2, and the lack of DNA leaves this call unchecked. CDR1 is LGHDT and CDR2 is YNNKEL in the germline V gene (reference sequence). This CDR3 has 15 residues. The CDR3 here is CASSVLPSGSAEQYF.